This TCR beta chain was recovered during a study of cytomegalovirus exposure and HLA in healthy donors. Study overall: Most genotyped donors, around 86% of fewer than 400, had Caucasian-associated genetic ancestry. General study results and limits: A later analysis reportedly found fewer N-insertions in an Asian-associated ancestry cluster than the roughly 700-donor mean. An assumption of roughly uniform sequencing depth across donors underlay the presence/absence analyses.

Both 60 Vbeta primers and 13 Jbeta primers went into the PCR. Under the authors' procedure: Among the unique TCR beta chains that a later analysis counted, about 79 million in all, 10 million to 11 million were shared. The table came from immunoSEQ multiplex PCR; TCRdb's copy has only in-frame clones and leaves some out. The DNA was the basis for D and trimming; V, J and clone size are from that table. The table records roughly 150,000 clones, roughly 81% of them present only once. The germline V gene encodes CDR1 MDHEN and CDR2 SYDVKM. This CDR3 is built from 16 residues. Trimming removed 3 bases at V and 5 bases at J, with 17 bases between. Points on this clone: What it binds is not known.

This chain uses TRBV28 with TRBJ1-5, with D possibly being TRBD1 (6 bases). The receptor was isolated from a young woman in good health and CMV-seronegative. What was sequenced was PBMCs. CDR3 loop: CASSLQQGLVHQPQHF. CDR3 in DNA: TGTGCCAGCAGTTTGCAACAGGGATTGGTTCATCAGCCCCAGCATTTT.